Each of the 32 T cell receptor beta chains below was sequenced from the same sample in a study of T cell repertoires in cytomegalovirus infection. Each CDR3 protein gets one entry after TCRdb re-called the reads with MiXCR. This sample yields some 700,000 distinct CDR3 sequences, of which roughly 35% are seen a single time; roughly 2.9% belongs to the top ten. Input material: PBMCs. These receptors all stem from a human donor in good health (CMV status not recorded). Some clones in this sample may be carry-over from other donors' samples.

This clonotype was counted between two and nine times. The rearrangement uses TRBV12-3 or TRBV12-4 and TRBJ2-5; TRBD2 matches 15 bases. Trimming removed 5 bases from V and 2 bases from J; junction bases left unmatched: 3. This CDR3 is 16 amino acids long. CDR3 region: CASSKGLAGGQETQYF. The CDR3 bases are TGTGCCAGCAGTAAGGGACTAGCGGGGGGACAAGAGACCCAGTACTTC.

This clonotype showed up just a few times. V and J are TRBV12-3 or TRBV12-4 and TRBJ2-2, with 12 bases identical to TRBD2. Trimming removed 1 base from V and 11 bases from J; junction bases left unmatched: 2. The CDR3 length is 14 residues. The DNA of the CDR3 is TGTGCCAGCAGTTTAGGACTAGCGGGAGAAGAGCTGTTTTTT. It translates to CASSLGLAGEELFF.

This clonotype was seen repeatedly, ten times or more. The rearrangement uses TRBV7-6 and TRBJ2-7; D assignment may be TRBD1 or TRBD2 (6 bases each). Germline CDR1 is SGHVS and CDR2 is FNYEAQ. This CDR3 has 15 residues. V lost 1 base, J lost 0 bases, and 10 bases lay in between. CDR3 sequence (DNA): TGTGCCAGCAGCTTAGAGGGGGGCCCCTCCTACGAGCAGTACTTC. Amino acids: CASSLEGGPSYEQYF.

The table lists this clonotype with a few counts. The chain uses TRBV12-3 or TRBV12-4 and TRBJ2-1; D call uncertain. V lost 6 bases and J 0 bases, leaving 15 bases between the germline ends. The CDR3 has 16 amino acids. In DNA form, the CDR3 reads TGTGCCAGCAGACCTTCAAGGGATCGCTCCTACAATGAGCAGTTCTTC. Protein sequence: CASRPSRDRSYNEQFF.

The rearrangement uses TRBV7-9 and TRBJ1-5; D is ambiguous. V dropped 4 bases and J dropped 5 bases, with 9 bases sitting between them. Looked up from germline, CDR1 is SEHNR and CDR2 is FQNEAQ (reference sequence). This CDR3 region has 13 residues. The CDR3: CASSYQIHQPQHF. CDR3 DNA: TGTGCCAGCAGCTATCAAATTCATCAGCCCCAGCATTTT.

This clonotype was counted only a few times. V gene TRBV27 combines with J gene TRBJ1-6; D possibly corresponds to TRBD1 (5 bases). The V end lost 3 bases, the J end lost 7 bases, and 16 bases lay between the germline ends. This CDR3 comprises 16 residues. Germline V gene sequence: CDR1 MNHEY, CDR2 SMNVEV (reference sequence). CDR3 bases: TGTGCCAGCAGTTTTATTGATGGGGGAATCAATTCACCCCTCCACTTT. Encoded protein: CASSFIDGGINSPLHF.

With respect to this clonotype: One end of the junction varies from germline; a read error may be responsible. CDR3 protein: CAISDSVQFSGNTIYF. CDR3 nucleotide sequence: TGTGCCATCAGTGACTCGGTACAGTTCTCTGGAAACACCATATATTTT. The chain uses TRBV6-4 and TRBJ1-3; D gene unclear. Germline lookup yields CDR1 MRHNA and CDR2 SNTAGT. There are 16 residues in the CDR3.

This clonotype was seen many times. The chain employs TRBV19 and TRBJ2-3; no definite D call. The CDR3 covers 16 residues. Germline V gene lookup returns CDR1 LNHDA and CDR2 SQIVND (reference sequence). Trimming took off 7 bases at V and 6 bases at J, with 23 bases between the two ends. The CDR3, as DNA: TGTGCCAGTAAGGAACGGGCAGGTTCTCATTTCGATACGCAGTATTTT. It specifies CASKERAGSHFDTQYF.

The chain uses TRBV6-1 and TRBJ2-7; no definite D call. This CDR3 region has 15 residues. Per the germline V gene, CDR1 is MNHNS and CDR2 is SASEGT. The V and J ends lost 2 bases and 1 base respectively, with 12 bases between them. In DNA form, the CDR3 reads TGTGCCAGCAGTGAATACTGGGGTACTTCCTACGAGCAGTACTTC. Translation gives CASSEYWGTSYEQYF.

Only a few counts were recorded for this clonotype. The chain carries TRBV6-8 and TRBJ2-6; D uncertain. Between the trimmed V and J ends, which lost 6 bases and 5 bases, there was a span of 5 bases. There are 12 residues in the CDR3. From germline, CDR1 is MNHGY and CDR2 SAAAGT. CDR3 sequence (DNA): TGTGCCAGCAGCCCAAGGGCCAACGTCCTGACTTTC. It specifies CASSPRANVLTF.

The V gene is TRBV7-9, the J gene TRBJ1-2, with 7 bases lining up with TRBD1. Germline V gives CDR1 SEHNR, CDR2 FQNEAQ (reference sequence). CDR3 length: 16 residues. The V gene end was trimmed by 1 base and the J gene end by 5 bases; junction bases not matched to a gene: 10. The CDR3 nucleotides read TGTGCCAGCAGCTTAGGGGAGACAGGGCTCTGGTATGGCTACACCTTC. This translates into CASSLGETGLWYGYTF.

The chain recombines TRBV12-3 or TRBV12-4 with TRBJ2-6; D remains unclear. Trimming pared 7 bases from V and 1 base from J, leaving 11 bases between. This CDR3 is 15 amino acids long. As DNA, the CDR3 is TGTGCCAGCACTACCTTGTTTTCTGGGGCCAACGTCCTGACTTTC. Protein: CASTTLFSGANVLTF.

On this clonotype: Possible read error: a much larger clone is one base away. The V and J genes are TRBV7-2 and TRBJ2-7; TRBD1 agrees at 10 bases. This CDR3 is 14 amino acids long. V shed 5 bases and J 5 bases; nucleotides not matched to a gene: 6. The germline gives CDR1 SGHTA, CDR2 FQGNSA. DNA of the CDR3: TGTGCCAGCAGCGAGACAGGGGGCGTGGACGAGCAGTACTTC. This encodes CASSETGGVDEQYF.

The chain uses TRBV5-6 and TRBJ2-7; TRBD1 might be the D (6 bases). The CDR3 extends over 15 amino acids. Germline values: CDR1 SGHDT, CDR2 YYEEEE. V lost 4 bases and J lost 6, with 20 bases in between. The CDR3 loop reads CASSLTGYALGEQYF. CDR3 in DNA: TGTGCCAGCAGCCTCACAGGGTACGCCTTGGGCGAGCAGTACTTC.

This clonotype was seen ten or more times. The gene calls are TRBV7-9 and TRBJ1-1; TRBD1 aligns across 7 bases. V dropped 3 bases and J dropped 6; count of bases not matched to a gene: 10. The CDR3 has 15 residues. CDR1 and CDR2 (germline): SEHNR, FQNEAQ (reference sequence). The DNA for the CDR3 is TGTGCCAGCAGCTTTCGAGCGACAGGGACCTCTGAAGCTTTCTTT. Translating gives CASSFRATGTSEAFF.

This sequence joins TRBV4-2 and TRBJ2-2; D possibly corresponds to TRBD2 (6 bases). V shed 0 bases and J shed 5 bases, with 19 bases lying between them. This CDR3 has 18 amino acids. Germline values: CDR1 LGHNA, CDR2 YNFKEQ. In DNA, the CDR3 is TGTGCCAGCAGCCAAGATGGGGATGGTAGCGGACCTACCGGGGAGCTGTTTTTT. As protein: CASSQDGDGSGPTGELFF.

On this clonotype itself: This could be a read error, since a much larger clone is one nucleotide away. This chain connects TRBV28 to TRBJ2-1, with 12 bases matching TRBD2. J gave up 3 bases and V 6 bases, and 9 bases lay outside the gene matches. The germline gives CDR1 MDHEN, CDR2 SYDVKM. The CDR3 sequence is 17 residues long. DNA of the CDR3: TGTGCCAGCAGGCCGACTAGCGGGAGTAGCTACTACAATGAGCAGTTCTTC. The encoded protein is CASRPTSGSSYYNEQFF.

This clonotype was detected a few times. V usage is TRBV27 and J usage is TRBJ2-1; 9 bases match TRBD2. V lost 2 bases to trimming and J lost 6 bases; unmatched junction nucleotides: 2. The CDR3 loop spans 14 amino acids. Germline CDR1 and CDR2: MNHEY and SMNVEV (reference sequence). The CDR3 coding sequence is TGTGCCAGCAGTTTAGGTAGCGGGAGCAATGAGCAGTTCTTC. Translation gives CASSLGSGSNEQFF.

This clonotype has only a few counts. This rearrangement joins TRBV12-3 or TRBV12-4 to TRBJ2-4; 12 nucleotides line up with TRBD1. With V trimmed by 6 bases and J by 7 bases, 7 bases remained unmatched. The CDR3 loop spans 15 amino acids. The CDR3 DNA is TGTGCCAGCAGCGGGGACAGGGGGCGCGGGAACATTCAGTACTTC. Its translation: CASSGDRGRGNIQYF.

This clonotype was found once. The chain uses TRBV3-1 and TRBJ1-3, with D tentatively TRBD1 (5 bases). Germline values: CDR1 LGHDT, CDR2 YNNKEL (reference sequence). The V and J ends lost 0 bases and 0 bases respectively, with 12 bases between them. The CDR3 is made up of 17 amino acids. CDR3 in DNA: TGTGCCAGCAGCCAAGACGCCCGACAGATCTCTGGAAACACCATATATTTT. Residues: CASSQDARQISGNTIYF.

The table lists this clonotype with many counts. The CDR3 DNA reads as TGTGCCAGCAGCGCTCCAATGGACAGGGGCGCGGAAAAACTGTTTTTT. Encoded protein: CASSAPMDRGAEKLFF. The chain couples TRBV7-4 to TRBJ1-4; TRBD1 agrees at 9 bases. With V trimmed by 5 bases and J by 8 bases, 12 bases remained unmatched. Germline V gene sequence: CDR1 SGHVT, CDR2 SQSDAQ. This CDR3 is built from 16 residues.

The chain uses TRBV7-6 and TRBJ1-1; no clear D gene. Germline values: CDR1 SGHVS, CDR2 FNYEAQ. The CDR3 sequence is 12 residues long. The V end was cut by 5 bases, the J end by 2 bases, with 6 bases between. CDR3 nucleotides: TGTGCCAGCAGCCACGTCAACACTGAAGCTTTCTTT. Residues: CASSHVNTEAFF.

This clonotype was picked up a small number of times. The CDR3 protein is CASSISTGHSNQPQHF. As DNA, the CDR3 is TGTGCCAGTAGTATTTCGACAGGCCATAGCAATCAGCCCCAGCATTTT. The chain uses TRBV19 and TRBJ1-5; perhaps TRBD1 as D (6 bases). The CDR3 consists of 16 residues. V was cut by 3 bases and J by 0 bases, with 12 bases left in between. CDR1 LNHDA and CDR2 SQIVND come from the germline V gene (reference sequence).

As to this clonotype: The junction departs from germline at one end; a sequencing error may be responsible. The chain employs TRBV27 and TRBJ1-1; no definite D call. This CDR3 contains 14 residues. Germline CDR1 and CDR2: MNHEY and SMNVEV (reference sequence). In DNA, the CDR3 is TGTGCCAGCAGTCTATCCCAATTGAACACTGACGCTTTCTTT. It codes for CASSLSQLNTDAFF.

The V call is TRBV2, the J call TRBJ2-1, with TRBD2 as a possible D gene (6 bases). CDR3 length: 16 residues. In germline, CDR1 is SNHLY, CDR2 FYNNEI. V dropped 4 bases and J dropped 10 bases, with 23 bases sitting between them. The CDR3 DNA reads as TGTGCCAGCAGTGGGGGAGGCGGGCGGCCCCTGTTAGAGCAGTTCTTC. Translated: CASSGGGGRPLLEQFF.

This chain joins TRBV10-3 and TRBJ2-5, with 8 bases identical to TRBD1. V was clipped by 6 bases and J by 5 bases; unmatched bases: 8. Germline CDR1 ENHRY, CDR2 SYGVKD. This CDR3 is built from 14 residues. In DNA, the CDR3 is TGTGCCATCAGCGAGGGACAGGAGATTGAGACCCAGTACTTC. Translation: CAISEGQEIETQYF.

The J gene is TRBJ1-5, the V gene TRBV7-2, with 7 bases matching TRBD1. Germline V gives CDR1 SGHTA, CDR2 FQGNSA. V gave up 5 bases and J gave up 7 bases; unmatched junction bases: 5. The CDR3 runs 13 residues. CDR3 DNA: TGTGCCAGCAGCCGGGACAGAGGGCAGCCCCAGCATTTT. Residues: CASSRDRGQPQHF.

In this sample, this clonotype turned up once. This chain uses TRBV5-5 with TRBJ2-3; D is unresolved. This CDR3 spans 14 amino acids. The germline V and J ends were trimmed by 4 bases and 3 bases, with 12 bases remaining between them. CDR1 is SGHKS, CDR2 YYEKEE, per germline (reference sequence). In DNA, the CDR3 is TGTGCCAGCAGCCCGTTCGTTATAACAGATACGCAGTATTTT. Encoded protein: CASSPFVITDTQYF.

This clonotype was seen a few times. The chain employs TRBV19 and TRBJ1-5; D unclear. Between the trimmed V and J ends, which lost 8 bases and 2 bases, there was a span of 19 bases. The CDR3 has 16 residues. Looked up from germline, CDR1 is LNHDA and CDR2 is SQIVND (reference sequence). CDR3 nucleotide sequence: TGTGCCAGTTCGATCCCCCGTGCGGGCCGCAATCAGCCCCAGCATTTT. It is translated as CASSIPRAGRNQPQHF.

This clonotype was observed once. The CDR3 is CSACRRQGAEGNQPQHF. In DNA, the CDR3 is TGCAGTGCTTGTCGACGGCAGGGGGCTGAAGGCAATCAGCCCCAGCATTTT. This sequence joins TRBV20-1 and TRBJ1-5, with TRBD1 matching over 8 bases. Trimming at V came to 5 bases and at J to 2 bases, leaving 14 bases not matched to a gene. The CDR3 runs to 17 residues. Germline CDR1 reads DFQATT; CDR2 reads SNEGSKA (reference sequence).

V gene TRBV28 combines with J gene TRBJ2-1; 15 nucleotides agree with TRBD2. With V trimmed by 5 bases and J by 1 base, 3 bases remained unmatched. The germline V gene encodes CDR1 MDHEN and CDR2 SYDVKM. CDR3 length: 17 residues. The CDR3 region has the DNA TGTGCCAGCAGTGGGACTAGCGGGAGGTTATCCTACAATGAGCAGTTCTTC. Encoded protein: CASSGTSGRLSYNEQFF.

Concerning this clonotype: A clone one base away is much larger, so this may be a read error. The chain's CDR3 is CASSPGQGASLYYCYTF. The CDR3 nucleotides are TGTGCCAGCAGTCCAGGACAGGGGGCTAGTCTTTACTATTGCTACACCTTC. The V gene is TRBV28, the J gene TRBJ1-2; TRBD1 aligns across 11 bases. Looked up from germline, CDR1 is MDHEN and CDR2 is SYDVKM. This CDR3 contains 17 residues.